Shown below are 14 T cell receptor beta chains from a single sample sequenced in a study of breast tumors, draining lymph nodes, adjacent tissues (dated by TCRdb to the mid-2010s). The library was generated by multiplex PCR. Sequencing used an Illumina HiSeq 2000. In-frame beta chains were kept once TCRdb had trimmed the public reads at Q25 with fastp and called clones with MiXCR. Every entry covers one CDR3 protein and lists the most common genes and DNA from its rows. Recorded for this sample are approximately 300,000 distinct CDR3 sequences; over 25% of them occurred a single time. The ten top clones hold about 1% of the sample. The axillary draining lymph nodes of breast cancer patients were the source of the lymph node samples. The sample taken for sequencing was axillary lymph node tissue. Every receptor here comes from a female donor with breast cancer. Some clones in this sample may be carry-over from other donors' samples.

This clonotype came up many times. The chain is built from TRBV5-8 and TRBJ2-7; TRBD1 matches 8 bases. Germline lookup yields CDR1 SGHTS and CDR2 YDEGEE. The length of the CDR3 is 14 residues. With V trimmed by 0 bases and J by 6 bases, 5 bases remained unmatched. The CDR3 DNA sequence: TGTGCCAGCAGCTTGGAAGGGACAGGATTCGAGCAGTACTTC. Translated: CASSLEGTGFEQYF.

Points on this clonotype: A clone one base away is much larger, so this may be a read error. This chain links TRBV20-1 with TRBJ2-1, with D hard to call. CDR1 is DFQATT and CDR2 is SNEGSKA in the germline V gene (reference sequence). CDR3 length equals 16 residues. The CDR3 reads CGASSGWTSSYNEQFF. The CDR3, as DNA: TGCGGTGCTTCAAGTGGGTGGACCAGCTCCTACAATGAGCAGTTCTTC.

This clonotype was detected many times. V and J are TRBV20-1 and TRBJ2-7, with 7 bases aligning to TRBD2. Germline values: CDR1 DFQATT, CDR2 SNEGSKA (reference sequence). The J segment lost 2 bases and the V segment lost 2 bases, leaving 15 bases of the junction unmatched. The CDR3 is 17 amino acids. The CDR3 DNA follows: TGCAGTGCTAGATCTTTAACATCCTGGACTAGAGCCTACGAGCAGTACTTC. Translated, it gives CSARSLTSWTRAYEQYF.

This clonotype was counted at least ten times. The chain is built from TRBV12-3 or TRBV12-4 and TRBJ2-3; possible D gene TRBD2, 6 bases. Between the trimmed V and J ends, which lost 4 bases and 9 bases, there was a span of 20 bases. CDR3 length: 15 residues. CDR3 loop: CASSSSWGGMSTQYF. The CDR3 nucleotides are TGTGCCAGCAGTTCTAGCTGGGGAGGTATGTCGACGCAGTATTTT.

There are many counts of this clonotype. Likely a read error: the CDR3 ends without its conserved phenylalanine or tryptophan. The chain uses TRBV19 and TRBJ2-5; D ambiguous. V lost 5 bases and J lost 3, with 13 bases in between. Germline V gene data show CDR1 as LNHDA and CDR2 as SQIVND (reference sequence). This CDR3 has 14 residues. CDR3 in DNA: TGTGCCAGTAGTCGGACCGTGAAAAAAGAGACCCAGTACCTC. This gives the protein CASSRTVKKETQYL.

This clonotype was observed at least ten times. J is TRBJ2-7 and V is TRBV5-6; a possible D gene is TRBD1 (6 bases). CDR3 size: 16 residues. The germline V and J ends were trimmed by 1 base and 3 bases, with 17 bases remaining between them. CDR1 is SGHDT, CDR2 YYEEEE, per germline. CDR3 bases: TGTGCCAGCAGCTTGCCCGGGTGGTACAGGGACTACGAGCAGTACTTC. This encodes CASSLPGWYRDYEQYF. Combining the CDR3 with reference TRBV5-6 and TRBJ2-7 gives the whole variable domain DAGVTQSPTHLIKTRGQQVTLRCSPKSGHDTVSWYQQALGQGPQFIFQYYEEEERQRGNFPDRFSGHQFPNYSSELNVNALLLGDSALYLCASSLPGWYRDYEQYFGPGTRLTVT.

This clonotype was recorded many times. The rearrangement links TRBV7-9 to TRBJ2-3; 13 bases line up with TRBD2. Trimming at V came to 5 bases and at J to 5 bases, leaving 10 bases not matched to a gene. This CDR3 is 17 amino acids long. In germline, CDR1 is SEHNR, CDR2 FQNEAQ (reference sequence). The CDR3 here is CASSPAGLAGVRDTQYF. DNA of the CDR3: TGTGCCAGCAGCCCCGCAGGACTAGCGGGAGTAAGAGATACGCAGTATTTT.

This clonotype was detected many times. This rearrangement joins TRBV6-1 to TRBJ2-5; 8 nucleotides line up with TRBD1. J lost 5 bases, V lost 6 bases, and 8 bases had no gene match. Germline CDR1 is MNHNS and CDR2 is SASEGT. This CDR3 region has 14 residues. The CDR3 DNA is TGTGCCAGCAGCAAATACAGGACAGGGGAGACCCAGTACTTC. Translating gives CASSKYRTGETQYF.

Ten or more counts support this clonotype. The chain recombines TRBV11-2 with TRBJ2-7, with D tentatively TRBD2 (6 bases). Per germline, CDR1 SGHAT and CDR2 FQNNGV. This CDR3 region has 13 residues. Trimming pared 4 bases from V and 4 bases from J, leaving 11 bases between. CDR3 region: CASSSDYWYEQYF. In DNA, the CDR3 is TGTGCCAGCAGCTCGGACTATTGGTACGAGCAGTACTTC.

Ten or more counts support this clonotype. V and J are TRBV7-8 and TRBJ2-3, with D tentatively TRBD2 (5 bases). From germline, CDR1 is SGHVS and CDR2 FQNEAQ. The CDR3 is made up of 14 amino acids. V was trimmed by 2 bases and J by 5 bases, leaving 11 bases between them. CDR3 in DNA: TGTGCCAGCAGCTTAAGGGAGACTCGAGATACGCAGTATTTT. This gives the protein CASSLRETRDTQYF.

This rearrangement joins TRBV5-5 to TRBJ1-2; 7 bases line up with TRBD1. The J segment lost 12 bases and the V segment lost 3 bases, leaving 8 bases of the junction unmatched. This CDR3 is 12 amino acids long. CDR1 is SGHKS, CDR2 YYEKEE, per germline (reference sequence). The DNA for the CDR3 is TGTGCCAGCAGCTGGACAGGTCCTGGAAACACCTTC. It translates to CASSWTGPGNTF.

The V gene is TRBV6-5, the J gene TRBJ2-3; perhaps D is TRBD1 or TRBD2 (5 bases each). V was clipped by 5 bases and J by 2 bases, with 11 bases between them. The germline V gene encodes CDR1 MNHEY and CDR2 SVGAGI. CDR3 length: 14 amino acids. The CDR3 DNA is TGTGCCAGCAGTCACGGGACGGCCACAGATACGCAGTATTTT. Its translation: CASSHGTATDTQYF.

The rearrangement joins TRBV7-3 to TRBJ1-5, with D perhaps TRBD1 (5 bases). CDR1 and CDR2 (germline): SGHTA, FQGTGA. Trimming removed 4 bases from V and 5 bases from J, with 9 bases in between. The CDR3 has 13 amino acids. The CDR3 reads CASSWGGDQPQHF. CDR3 bases: TGTGCCAGCAGCTGGGGGGGAGATCAGCCCCAGCATTTT. The full variable domain, its missing parts supplied by reference TRBV7-3 and TRBJ1-5, is GAGVSQTPSNKVTEKGKYVELRCDPISGHTALYWYRQSLGQGPEFLIYFQGTGAADDSGLPNDRFFAVRPEGSVSTLKIQRTERGDSAVYLCASSWGGDQPQHFGDGTRLSIL.

This clonotype has a count of ten or more. The rearrangement joins TRBV20-1 to TRBJ2-7; D is unresolved. The germline V gene encodes CDR1 DFQATT and CDR2 SNEGSKA (reference sequence). V dropped 3 bases and J dropped 7 bases, with 10 bases sitting between them. The CDR3 sequence is 11 residues long. The CDR3 loop reads CSARNLWEQYF. The CDR3 nucleotides are TGCAGTGCTAGGAATCTCTGGGAGCAGTACTTC.